A selection of T cell receptor beta chains follows, all from one sample in a study of control samples from healthy donors and cancer patients. The repertoire was sequenced with immunoSEQ multiplex PCR; TCRdb's copy has only in-frame clones and lacks some. The sample lists over 100,000 clones; roughly 90% were seen once. Sequencing was carried out using blood. The receptors come from a man aged 35-49 years in good health. CDR3s include the opening cysteine and the closing phenylalanine or tryptophan. Each record gives: V gene, J gene, D gene, clone size, CDR3 DNA, CDR3 protein. The D gene is left open where the match is weak. The size field is filled for only some rows; it gives once, few, many or a size class.

TRBV3-1/TRBV3-2	TRBJ2-1	-	-	TGTGCCAGCAGCCAAGATCTCCCCGGGGCAGTCTCCTACAATGAGCAGTTCTTC	CASSQDLPGAVSYNEQFF
TRBV2	TRBJ2-4	-	-	TGTGCCAGCAGAGAGGGAACAGCTCTAGCCAAAAACATTCAGTACTTC	CASREGTALAKNIQYF
TRBV6-1	TRBJ2-1	TRBD2	-	TGTGCCAGCAGTAAAGGACTAGCGGGGGACACCTTACGCAATGAGCAGTTCTTC	CASSKGLAGDTLRNEQFF
TRBV18	TRBJ1-6	-	once	TGTGCCAGCTCACCACCGGGGACCTCAAGGGGTTCACCCCTCCACTTT	CASSPPGTSRGSPLHF
TRBV3-1/TRBV3-2	TRBJ1-1	TRBD1	-	TGTGCCAGCCGAAGGACAGGGGGATTGAACACTGAAGCTTTCTTT	CASRRTGGLNTEAFF
TRBV9	TRBJ2-2	-	-	TGTGCCAGCAGCTTCAACCGCGGGGAGCTGTTTTTT	CASSFNRGELFF
TRBV28	TRBJ1-1	-	-	TGTGCCAGCAGTCAGAGTAGAACTGAAGCTTTCTTT	CASSQSRTEAFF
TRBV19	TRBJ1-5	-	-	TGTGCCAGTAGTATCAGCGTCGGGGGGCCCCAGCATTTT	CASSISVGGPQHF
TRBV5-4	TRBJ2-1	-	-	TGTGCCAGCAGCCTTGTGAGTTTGGGTGAGCAGTTCTTC	CASSLVSLGEQFF
TRBV18	TRBJ1-4	-	-	TGTGCCAGCCTACCAGGCCTCGCCCAGGTCGGGGAAAAACTGTTTTTT	CASLPGLAQVGEKLFF
TRBV5-4	TRBJ2-3	TRBD2	-	TGTGCCAGCAGCTTCGGTAGCGGGGCCACAGATACGCAGTATTTT	CASSFGSGATDTQYF
TRBV19	TRBJ2-2	-	once	TGTGCCAGTAGTCTGGGACACTCGAACACCGGGGAGCTGTTTTTT	CASSLGHSNTGELFF
TRBV29-1	TRBJ2-1	TRBD2	once	TGCAGCGTCCGAAGCGGGGGATCCTTCGATGAGCAGTTCTTC	CSVRSGGSFDEQFF
TRBV19	TRBJ1-2	-	-	TGTGCCAGTAGTATGGGCTCAGACTATGGCTACACCTTC	CASSMGSDYGYTF
TRBV25-1	TRBJ1-1	-	many	TGTGCCAGCAGTGAATATCAGGAGGGCACTGAAGCTTTCTTT	CASSEYQEGTEAFF
TRBV5-1	TRBJ2-5	TRBD1	-	TGCGCCAGCAGTGCTACCGGGACAGGGATCCGAGAGACCCAGTACTTC	CASSATGTGIRETQYF
TRBV5-1	TRBJ1-4	-	few	TGCGCCAGCAGCAGCCCCGGGAGTGAAAAACTGTTTTTT	CASSSPGSEKLFF
TRBV6-5	TRBJ2-7	-	-	TGTGCCAGCAGTTTGATCTACGAGCAGTACTTC	CASSLIYEQYF
TRBV5-1	TRBJ2-3	-	-	TGCGCCAGCAGCTTGTTCCGGCCGGATGCGCAGTATTTT	CASSLFRPDAQYF
TRBV7-4	TRBJ2-1	TRBD1	-	TGTGCCAGCAGCTTAAGTATTGGACAGGACTTCTTGGAGCAGTTCTTC	CASSLSIGQDFLEQFF
TRBV21-1	TRBJ1-2	-	-	TGTGCCAGCAGCAACCCCAGGGAACTCAATGGCTACACCTTC	CASSNPRELNGYTF
TRBV11-2	TRBJ1-2	-	-	TGTGCCAGCAGCTTCGTTGGAGGCTATGGCTACACCTTC	CASSFVGGYGYTF
TRBV15	TRBJ2-7	-	-	TGTGCCACCAGCAGAGATTCGGCGAGCTCCTACGAGCAGTACTTC	CATSRDSASSYEQYF
TRBV19	TRBJ2-1	-	-	TGTGCCAGTACCCGATCACAGGCGAGCTCCTACAATGAGCAGTTCTTC	CASTRSQASSYNEQFF
TRBV27	TRBJ2-7	TRBD2	once	TGTGCCAGCAGACTTGGGGGGGAATCCTCCTACGAGCAGTACTTC	CASRLGGESSYEQYF
TRBV30	TRBJ1-5	TRBD1	-	TGTGCCTGGAGTCGGCAACAGGGACAGGGGGCACGACAGCCCCAGCATTTT	CAWSRQQGQGARQPQHF
TRBV5-1	TRBJ2-5	TRBD2	-	TGCGCCAGCAGCCTGGGACTAGTGACGTCCGAGACCCAGTACTTC	CASSLGLVTSETQYF
TRBV5-1	TRBJ1-3	-	-	TGCGCCAGCAGCTTGGTGACGCCTAGCTCTGGAAACACCATATATTTT	CASSLVTPSSGNTIYF
TRBV7-9	TRBJ2-1	TRBD2	-	TGTGCCAGCAGCTTATCAGGGACTAGCACGTCTGAGCAGTTCTTC	CASSLSGTSTSEQFF
TRBV7-8	TRBJ1-1	-	-	TGTGCCAGCAGCTTGTGGGGCACAGTAGGGGCTGAAGCTTTCTTT	CASSLWGTVGAEAFF
TRBV27	TRBJ1-6	-	-	TGTGCCAGCAGCCCGGCGGGATGGGATGCCTATAATTCACCCCTCCACTTT	CASSPAGWDAYNSPLHF
TRBV12-3/TRBV12-4	TRBJ1-2	-	-	TGTGCCAGCAGTATCGAGGGTCATGGCTACACCTTC	CASSIEGHGYTF
TRBV30	TRBJ1-2	-	-	TGTGCCTGGAGTTATTCCAACTATGGCTACACCTTC	CAWSYSNYGYTF
TRBV13	TRBJ2-5	-	-	TGTGCCAGCAGCGCGTTCGCCGTCCAAGAGACCCAGTACTTC	CASSAFAVQETQYF
TRBV5-1	TRBJ2-1	TRBD2	-	TGCGCCAGCAGTTGGAGCGGGGGTCCTCAAAATGAGCAGTTCTTC	CASSWSGGPQNEQFF
TRBV29-1	TRBJ1-1	-	-	TGCAGCGTTGAAGAGGGACTCATTAACACTGAAGCTTTCTTT	CSVEEGLINTEAFF
TRBV20-1	TRBJ2-5	TRBD2	-	TGCAGTGCTAGTAGCCGGAGCGGGGGGACCCAAGAGACCCAGTACTTC	CSASSRSGGTQETQYF
TRBV28	TRBJ2-7	-	-	TGTGCCACTATAGAGGGGGGGGGTCCCAACGAGCAGTACTTC	CATIEGGGPNEQYF
TRBV19	TRBJ1-1	-	once	TGTGCCAGTAGTATCGTCCAGGGAATCACTGAAGCTTTCTTT	CASSIVQGITEAFF
TRBV5-5	TRBJ2-5	-	-	TGTGCCAGCAGCTTGGTTGGCGGGCAAGAGACCCAGTACTTC	CASSLVGGQETQYF
TRBV7-9	TRBJ2-1	-	-	TGTGCCAGCAGCTTCGGGGGGCCATTGAACAATGAGCAGTTCTTC	CASSFGGPLNNEQFF
TRBV3-1/TRBV3-2	TRBJ2-1	-	once	TGTGCCAGCAGCCAAGGGTCGGGTACCGAGCAGTTCTTC	CASSQGSGTEQFF
TRBV29-1	TRBJ2-7	-	-	TGCAGCGTTGAACTGGGGGCCTACGAGCAGTACTTC	CSVELGAYEQYF
TRBV4-1	TRBJ2-2	-	once	TGCGCCAGCAGCCGAGATTATAACAGGGAGAACACCGGGGAGCTGTTTTTT	CASSRDYNRENTGELFF
TRBV7-2	TRBJ2-1	-	-	TGTGCCAGCAGCCCTATTGCTACTCTGGAGCAGTTCTTC	CASSPIATLEQFF
TRBV10-3	TRBJ1-6	TRBD1	few	TGTGCCATCAGTGGCGGGACAGCTAATTCACCCCTCCACTTT	CAISGGTANSPLHF
TRBV24-1	TRBJ1-5	-	-	TGTGCCACCAGCGACACTACAGGGCCCCAGCCCCAGCATTTT	CATSDTTGPQPQHF
TRBV7-3	TRBJ2-7	-	-	TGTGCCAGCAGCTTAACCCCCGTCGCCTACGAGCAGTACTTC	CASSLTPVAYEQYF
TRBV6-2/TRBV6-3	TRBJ2-7	TRBD2	-	TGTGCCAGCAGTTTAGCGGGACTCTACGAGCAGTACTTC	CASSLAGLYEQYF
TRBV7-9	TRBJ1-4	-	-	TGTGCCAGCAGCTTAGCGGCCGGTGGGTATGGTGAAAAACTGTTTTTT	CASSLAAGGYGEKLFF
TRBV30	TRBJ2-5	TRBD1	-	TGTGCCTGGAGCTATGGGACAGGGAGTGAGACCCAGTACTTC	CAWSYGTGSETQYF